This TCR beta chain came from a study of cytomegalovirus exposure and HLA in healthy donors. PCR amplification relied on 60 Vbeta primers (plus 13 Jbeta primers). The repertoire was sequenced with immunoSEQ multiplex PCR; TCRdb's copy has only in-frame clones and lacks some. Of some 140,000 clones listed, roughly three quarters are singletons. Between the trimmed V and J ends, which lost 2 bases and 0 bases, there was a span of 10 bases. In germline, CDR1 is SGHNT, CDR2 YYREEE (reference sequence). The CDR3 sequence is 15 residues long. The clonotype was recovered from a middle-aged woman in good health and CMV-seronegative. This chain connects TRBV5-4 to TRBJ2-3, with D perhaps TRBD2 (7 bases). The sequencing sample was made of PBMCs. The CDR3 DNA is TGTGCCAGCAGCTTAGGGGGGGGGAGCACAGATACGCAGTATTTT. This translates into CASSLGGGSTDTQYF.